These T cell receptor beta chains were read from a single sample in a study of identical twins. Via MiXCR, TCRdb re-called the 5' RACE reads, giving one row per CDR3 protein. The sample carries under 350,000 distinct CDR3 sequences, roughly 9.7% recorded once. This sample also belongs to another study, concerning yellow fever vaccine responses in identical twins.

Sequencing was carried out using CD8+ T cells sorted from blood. The receptor set was obtained from a woman between 18 and 29 years old in good health. The CDR3 runs from the conserved cysteine through the conserved F or W. Each record gives: V gene, J gene, clone size, D gene, CDR3 protein, CDR3 DNA. A D gene is named only where the DNA matches it firmly. Only some rows state a clone size, as once, few, many or a class for expanded clones.

>TRBV20-1|TRBJ2-7|many|TRBD2
CSAKRGGLVYEQYF
TGCAGTGCAAAAAGGGGGGGACTAGTATACGAGCAGTACTTC
>TRBV3-1|TRBJ2-3|.|.
CASSQEGHTWGLSTQYF
TGTGCCAGCAGCCAAGAGGGACACACCTGGGGTCTTTCTACGCAGTATTTT
>TRBV7-9|TRBJ2-7|.|TRBD2
CASSSGLAGTTYEQYF
TGTGCCAGCAGCTCCGGACTAGCGGGGACCACCTACGAGCAGTACTTC
>TRBV21-1|TRBJ2-1|.|.
CASPQGPERGAFNEQFF
TGTGCCAGCCCCCAAGGTCCAGAGCGGGGGGCCTTCAATGAGCAGTTCTTC
>TRBV5-1|TRBJ2-5|many|.
CASSLDTFRRETQYF
TGCGCCAGCAGCTTGGACACCTTCAGAAGGGAGACCCAGTACTTC
>TRBV5-4|TRBJ1-1|many|.
CASSLGGNTEAFF
TGTGCCAGCAGCTTGGGGGGGAACACTGAAGCTTTCTTT
>TRBV24-1|TRBJ2-2|few|.
CATRAGLAGELFF
TGTGCCACGCGGGCCGGGTTGGCCGGGGAGCTGTTTTTT
>TRBV20-1|TRBJ2-7|many|.
CSARYRVPYEQYF
TGCAGTGCCCGCTACAGGGTTCCCTACGAGCAGTACTTC
>TRBV7-2|TRBJ2-1|many|TRBD1
CASSLLDRVSYNEQFF
TGTGCCAGCAGCTTACTGGACAGGGTCTCCTACAATGAGCAGTTCTTC
>TRBV3-1|TRBJ2-1|many|TRBD2
CASSQGFLAGGAGEQFF
TGTGCCAGCAGCCAAGGTTTTCTCGCGGGGGGGGCCGGTGAGCAGTTCTTC
>TRBV4-1|TRBJ2-5|.|TRBD2
CASSQERGLAIETQYF
TGCGCCAGCAGCCAAGAAAGGGGACTAGCAATAGAGACCCAGTACTTC
>TRBV11-2|TRBJ2-1|few|TRBD1
CASSSPGTGNNEQFF
TGTGCCAGCAGCTCCCCTGGGACAGGAAACAATGAGCAGTTCTTC
>TRBV28|TRBJ2-5|many|.
CASSFLRWETQYF
TGTGCCAGCAGTTTTCTAAGGTGGGAGACCCAGTACTTC
>TRBV7-9|TRBJ2-2|few|TRBD1
CAAGAIGQGDTGELFF
TGTGCCGCAGGAGCGATTGGGCAGGGGGACACCGGGGAGCTGTTTTTT
>TRBV11-2|TRBJ2-7|many|.
CASSLSFWRASALGEQYF
TGTGCCAGCAGCTTAAGCTTTTGGAGGGCTAGCGCCCTGGGGGAGCAGTACTTC
>TRBV4-3|TRBJ2-7|.|.
CASSQDWATSSYEQYF
TGCGCCAGCAGCCAAGATTGGGCCACTAGCTCCTACGAGCAGTACTTC
>TRBV7-9|TRBJ2-7|once|.
CASSADKYPYEQYF
TGTGCCAGCAGCGCCGACAAGTATCCTTACGAGCAGTACTTC
>TRBV28|TRBJ2-1|many|.
CASRASGFYNEQFF
TGTGCCAGCAGGGCCAGCGGGTTCTACAATGAGCAGTTCTTC
>TRBV14|TRBJ1-1|many|TRBD1
CASSQDLPDRGTEAFF
TGTGCCAGCAGCCAAGATCTTCCGGACAGGGGCACTGAAGCTTTCTTT
>TRBV5-1|TRBJ1-1|few|.
CASSGDSTDTEAFF
TGCGCCAGCAGCGGGGACTCCACGGACACTGAAGCTTTCTTT
>TRBV3-1|TRBJ2-3|.|TRBD1
CASSPGQGEADTQYF
TGTGCCAGCAGCCCGGGACAGGGGGAAGCAGATACGCAGTATTTT
>TRBV7-3|TRBJ1-1|many|.
CASSLNQGMGTEAFF
TGTGCCAGCAGCTTAAATCAGGGGATGGGCACTGAAGCTTTCTTT
>TRBV7-8|TRBJ2-2|few|.
CASIWDGNTGELFF
TGTGCCAGCATCTGGGACGGGAACACCGGGGAGCTGTTTTTT
>TRBV5-6|TRBJ2-7|few|.
CASSHQQAYEQYF
TGTGCCAGCAGCCATCAACAGGCTTACGAGCAGTACTTC
>TRBV28|TRBJ2-7|few|.
CASSFFLDSAYEQYF
TGTGCCAGCAGTTTCTTCCTGGACTCGGCCTACGAGCAGTACTTC
>TRBV29-1|TRBJ2-7|few|TRBD2
CSVGGGTYEQYF
TGCAGCGTCGGGGGGGGGACCTACGAGCAGTACTTC